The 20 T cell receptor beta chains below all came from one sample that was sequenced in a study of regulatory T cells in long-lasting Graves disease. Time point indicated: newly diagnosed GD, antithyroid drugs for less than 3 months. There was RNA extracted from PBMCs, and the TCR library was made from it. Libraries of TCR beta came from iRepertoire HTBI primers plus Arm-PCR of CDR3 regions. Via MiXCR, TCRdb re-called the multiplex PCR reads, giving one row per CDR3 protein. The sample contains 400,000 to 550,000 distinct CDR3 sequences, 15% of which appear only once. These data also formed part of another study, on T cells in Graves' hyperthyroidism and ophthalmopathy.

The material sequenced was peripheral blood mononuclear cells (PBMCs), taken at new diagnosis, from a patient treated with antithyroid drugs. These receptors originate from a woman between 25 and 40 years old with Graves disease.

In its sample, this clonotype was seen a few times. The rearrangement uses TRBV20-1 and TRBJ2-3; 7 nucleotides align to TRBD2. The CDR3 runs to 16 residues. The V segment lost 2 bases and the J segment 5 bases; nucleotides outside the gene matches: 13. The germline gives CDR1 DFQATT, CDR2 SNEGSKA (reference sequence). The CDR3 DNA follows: TGCAGTGCTAGATCGTATGGGGGGAGGGCCGTAGATACGCAGTATTTT. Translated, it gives CSARSYGGRAVDTQYF.

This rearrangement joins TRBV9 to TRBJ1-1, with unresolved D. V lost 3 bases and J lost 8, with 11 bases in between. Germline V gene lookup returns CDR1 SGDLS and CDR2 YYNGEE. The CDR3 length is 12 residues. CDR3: CASSGRTHEAFF. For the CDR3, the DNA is TGTGCCAGCAGCGGGCGGACCCACGAAGCTTTCTTT.

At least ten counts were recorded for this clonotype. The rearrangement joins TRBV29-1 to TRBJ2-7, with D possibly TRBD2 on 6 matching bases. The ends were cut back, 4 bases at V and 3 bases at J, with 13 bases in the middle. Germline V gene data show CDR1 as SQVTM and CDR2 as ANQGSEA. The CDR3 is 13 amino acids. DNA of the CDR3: TGCAGCGTTGTTGGGACTGGAAACTACGAGCAGTACTTC. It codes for CSVVGTGNYEQYF.

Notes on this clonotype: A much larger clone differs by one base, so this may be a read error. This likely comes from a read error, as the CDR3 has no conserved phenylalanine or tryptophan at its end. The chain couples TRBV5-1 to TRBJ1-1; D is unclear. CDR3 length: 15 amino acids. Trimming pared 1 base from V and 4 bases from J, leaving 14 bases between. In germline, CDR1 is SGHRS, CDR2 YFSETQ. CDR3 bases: TGCGCCAGCAGCTTGAGCCGGGTAGGGTTCACTGAAGCTTTCCTT. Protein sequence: CASSLSRVGFTEAFL.

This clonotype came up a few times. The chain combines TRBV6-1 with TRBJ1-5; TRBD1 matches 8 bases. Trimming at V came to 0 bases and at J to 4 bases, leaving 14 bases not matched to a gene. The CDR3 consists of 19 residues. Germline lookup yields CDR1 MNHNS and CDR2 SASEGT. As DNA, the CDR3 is TGTGCCAGCAGTGAAGCGACGGGACAGGCCAGGCGTTTTAATCAGCCCCAGCATTTT. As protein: CASSEATGQARRFNQPQHF.

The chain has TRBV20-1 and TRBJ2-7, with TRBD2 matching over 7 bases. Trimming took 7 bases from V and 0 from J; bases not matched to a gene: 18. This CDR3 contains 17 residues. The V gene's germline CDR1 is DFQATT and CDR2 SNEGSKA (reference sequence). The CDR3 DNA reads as TGCAGTGTTCTCGACACTCTCACAAAGCGGGGCTCCTACGAGCAGTACTTC. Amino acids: CSVLDTLTKRGSYEQYF.

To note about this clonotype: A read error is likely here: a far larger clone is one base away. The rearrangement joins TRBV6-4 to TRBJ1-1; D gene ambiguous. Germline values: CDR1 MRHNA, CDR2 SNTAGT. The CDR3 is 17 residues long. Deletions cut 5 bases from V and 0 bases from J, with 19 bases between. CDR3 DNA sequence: TGTGCCAGCAGTTACCGTATCCCTGGGATGATGAACACTGAAGCTTTCTTT. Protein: CASSYRIPGMMNTEAFF.

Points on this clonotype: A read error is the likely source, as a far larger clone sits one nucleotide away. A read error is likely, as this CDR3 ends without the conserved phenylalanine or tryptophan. The CDR3 loop is CASNRLAGDPNEQFL. The CDR3 DNA is TGTGCCAGCAACAGACTAGCGGGAGACCCCAATGAGCAGTTCCTC. The rearrangement links TRBV2 to TRBJ2-5; 12 bases align to TRBD2. Matching the DNA end better, TRBJ2-1 makes the J call doubtful. The CDR3 contains 15 residues. CDR1 SNHLY and CDR2 FYNNEI come from the germline V gene.

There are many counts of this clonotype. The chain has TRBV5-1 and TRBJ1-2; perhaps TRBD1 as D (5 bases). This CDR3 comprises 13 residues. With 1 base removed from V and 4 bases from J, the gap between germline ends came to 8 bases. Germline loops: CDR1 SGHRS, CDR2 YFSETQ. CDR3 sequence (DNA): TGCGCCAGCAGCTTGCCGGGACTCTATGGCTACACCTTC. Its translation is CASSLPGLYGYTF.

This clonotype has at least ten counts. CDR3 region: CASSYGGFSGANVLTF. CDR3 coding DNA: TGTGCCAGCAGTTACGGCGGGTTCTCTGGGGCCAACGTCCTGACTTTC. J is TRBJ2-6 and V is TRBV6-2 or TRBV6-3; TRBD2 might be the D (5 bases). V was clipped by 2 bases and J by 0 bases, with 8 bases between them. The CDR3 is 16 residues long. Germline assignment: CDR1 MNHEY and CDR2 SVGEGT.

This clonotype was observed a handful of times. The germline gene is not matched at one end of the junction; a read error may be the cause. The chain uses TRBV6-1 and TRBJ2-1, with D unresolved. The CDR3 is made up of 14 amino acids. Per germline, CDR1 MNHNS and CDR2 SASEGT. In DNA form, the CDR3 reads TGTACCAGCAGTCCCAGGTCTGCCGGAACTGAGCAGTTCTTC. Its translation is CTSSPRSAGTEQFF.

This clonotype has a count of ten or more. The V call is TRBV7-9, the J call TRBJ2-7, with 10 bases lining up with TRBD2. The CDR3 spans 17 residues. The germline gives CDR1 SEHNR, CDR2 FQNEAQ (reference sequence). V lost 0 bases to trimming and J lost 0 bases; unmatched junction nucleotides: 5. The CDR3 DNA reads TGTGCCAGCAGCTTAGCGCGCGGGACTAGCGACTCCTACGAGCAGTACTTC. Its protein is CASSLARGTSDSYEQYF.

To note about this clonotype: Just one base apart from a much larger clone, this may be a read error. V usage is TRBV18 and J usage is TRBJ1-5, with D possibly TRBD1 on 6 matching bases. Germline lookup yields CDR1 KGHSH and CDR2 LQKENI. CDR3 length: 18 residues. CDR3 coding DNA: TGTGCCAGCTCACCGATCGGGTCAGGGGAGACTATCAATCAGCCCCACCATTTT. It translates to CASSPIGSGETINQPHHF.

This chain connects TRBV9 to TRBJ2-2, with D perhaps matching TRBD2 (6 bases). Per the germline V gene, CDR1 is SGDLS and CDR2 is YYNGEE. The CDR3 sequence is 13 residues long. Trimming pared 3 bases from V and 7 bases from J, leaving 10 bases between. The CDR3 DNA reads TGTGCCAGCAGCGCCTTGCGGGGCGGGGAGCTGTTTTTT. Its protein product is CASSALRGGELFF.

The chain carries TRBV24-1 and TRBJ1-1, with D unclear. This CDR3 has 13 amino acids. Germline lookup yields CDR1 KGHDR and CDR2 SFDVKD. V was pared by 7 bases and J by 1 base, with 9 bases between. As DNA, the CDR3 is TGTGCCACCAGCGGCAGGTCGAACACTGAAGCTTTCTTT. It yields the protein CATSGRSNTEAFF.

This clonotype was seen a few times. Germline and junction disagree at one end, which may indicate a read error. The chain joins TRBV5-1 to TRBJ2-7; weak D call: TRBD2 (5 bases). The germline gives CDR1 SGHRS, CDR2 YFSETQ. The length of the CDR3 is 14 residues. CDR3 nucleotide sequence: TGTGCCAGCAGCAACCCACGGGGTCGCGACGAGCAGTACTTC. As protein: CASSNPRGRDEQYF.

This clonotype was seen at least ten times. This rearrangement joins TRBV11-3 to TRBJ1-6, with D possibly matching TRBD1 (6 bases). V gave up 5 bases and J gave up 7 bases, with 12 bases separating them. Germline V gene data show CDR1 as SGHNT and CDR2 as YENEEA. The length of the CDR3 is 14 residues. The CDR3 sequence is CASSAGQTNSPLHF. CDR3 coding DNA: TGTGCCAGCAGCGCCGGACAGACGAATTCACCCCTCCACTTT.

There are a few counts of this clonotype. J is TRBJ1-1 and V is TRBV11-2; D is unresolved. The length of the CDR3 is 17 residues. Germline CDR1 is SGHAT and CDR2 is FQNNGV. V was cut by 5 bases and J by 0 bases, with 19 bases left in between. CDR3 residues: CASSRLSTGVLNTEAFF. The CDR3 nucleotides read TGTGCCAGCAGCCGACTGTCCACGGGAGTCTTGAACACTGAAGCTTTCTTT. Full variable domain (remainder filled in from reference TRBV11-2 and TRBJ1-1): EAGVAQSPRYKIIEKRQSVAFWCNPISGHATLYWYQQILGQGPKLLIQFQNNGVVDDSQLPKDRFSAERLKGVDSTLKIQPAKLEDSAVYLCASSRLSTGVLNTEAFFGQGTRLTVV.

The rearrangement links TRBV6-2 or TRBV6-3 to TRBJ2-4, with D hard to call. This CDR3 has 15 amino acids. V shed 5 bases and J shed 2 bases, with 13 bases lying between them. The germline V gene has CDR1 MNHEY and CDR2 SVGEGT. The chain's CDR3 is CASSPQFESKNIQYF. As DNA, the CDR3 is TGTGCCAGCAGTCCCCAATTTGAGTCCAAAAACATTCAGTACTTC.

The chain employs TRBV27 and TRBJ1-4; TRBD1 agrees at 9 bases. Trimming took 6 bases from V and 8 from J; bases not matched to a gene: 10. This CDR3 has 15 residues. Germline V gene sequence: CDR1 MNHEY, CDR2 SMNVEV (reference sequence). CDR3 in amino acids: CASRLQGAFDEKLFF. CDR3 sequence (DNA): TGTGCCAGCAGATTACAGGGGGCGTTTGACGAAAAACTGTTTTTT.